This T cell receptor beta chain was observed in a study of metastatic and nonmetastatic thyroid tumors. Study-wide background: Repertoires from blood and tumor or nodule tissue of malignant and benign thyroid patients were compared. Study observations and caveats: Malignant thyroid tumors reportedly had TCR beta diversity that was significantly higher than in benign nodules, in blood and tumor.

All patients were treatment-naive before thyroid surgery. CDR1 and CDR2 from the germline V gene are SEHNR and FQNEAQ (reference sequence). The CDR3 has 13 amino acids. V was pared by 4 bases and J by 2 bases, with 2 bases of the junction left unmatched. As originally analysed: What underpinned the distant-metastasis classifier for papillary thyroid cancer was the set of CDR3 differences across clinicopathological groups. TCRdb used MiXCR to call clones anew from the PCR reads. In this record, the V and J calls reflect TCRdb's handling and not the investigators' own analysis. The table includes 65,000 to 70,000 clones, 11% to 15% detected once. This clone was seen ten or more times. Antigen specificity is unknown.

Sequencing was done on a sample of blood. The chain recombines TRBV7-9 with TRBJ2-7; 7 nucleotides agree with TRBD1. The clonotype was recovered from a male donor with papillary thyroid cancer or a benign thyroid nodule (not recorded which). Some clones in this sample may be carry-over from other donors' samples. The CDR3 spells CASSWGQPYEQYF. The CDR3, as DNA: TGTGCCAGCAGCTGGGGACAGCCCTACGAGCAGTACTTC.